The TCR beta chain under discussion was sequenced for a study of blood T cell repertoires in COVID-19. Measured with immunoSEQ multiplex PCR; TCRdb has only the in-frame clones, and not every one. The repertoire holds about 140,000 clones, with approximately 90% as singletons. Sequences were obtained from PBMCs or T cells enriched from blood (not recorded which). This sequence was found in a man aged 50 or older who had recovered from COVID-19.

The CDR3 region is CASSPNYGQGPFGYTF. CDR3 nucleotide sequence: TGTGCCAGCAGCCCAAACTACGGACAGGGGCCGTTTGGCTACACCTTC. The chain employs TRBV5-6 and TRBJ1-2; 9 nucleotides align to TRBD1. The CDR3 covers 16 residues. In germline, CDR1 is SGHDT, CDR2 YYEEEE. V lost 4 bases and J lost 7; bases outside the gene matches: 14.